The rows below give T cell receptor beta chains drawn from one sample of a study of cytomegalovirus exposure and HLA in healthy donors. TCRdb's copy holds only in-frame clones and misses some; the assay was immunoSEQ multiplex PCR. The sample has roughly 140,000 clones, approximately 81% seen once. Sample: PBMCs. The receptors were sampled from a woman in her late teens or twenties in good health and CMV-seronegative. The conserved cysteine and the conserved F or W are not part of the CDR3 here.

V,length,J,CDR3
TRBV4-1,11,TRBJ1-4,ASSQAQGEKLF
TRBV28,14,TRBJ2-6,ASRRTGRSGANVLT
TRBV29-1,13,TRBJ2-7,SVVQAGGSAYEQY
TRBV29-1,11,TRBJ1-1,SVGSGPGAEAF
TRBV28,11,TRBJ2-7,ASSFLAGYEQY
TRBV4-3,11,TRBJ2-3,ASSLQGLDTQY
TRBV7-9,16,TRBJ1-1,ASSPPLGASPDNTEAF
TRBV4-3,12,TRBJ2-7,ASSQRTGPYEQY
TRBV6-5,10,.,ASSRTISEQY
TRBV28,13,TRBJ1-2,ASSPSTGGGFGYT
TRBV30,10,TRBJ1-5,AWRKGGQPQH
TRBV19,13,TRBJ1-5,ASKTRLRSNQPQH
TRBV7-2,12,TRBJ2-7,ASSLDRGVYEQY
TRBV28,9,TRBJ1-5,ASSFGQGRH
TRBV5-1,15,TRBJ2-3,ASSLWGVLDSTDTQY
TRBV28,14,TRBJ1-6,ASSYRWGLRNSPLH
TRBV5-1,13,.,ASSLGGTGGYEQY
TRBV28,12,TRBJ1-1,ASSLKLPVTEAF
TRBV2,13,TRBJ1-1,ASSPQTGIDTEAF
TRBV9,13,TRBJ2-5,ASSEGTSVQETQY
TRBV7-8,14,TRBJ2-3,ASTPRGQRETDTQY
TRBV23-1,13,TRBJ2-3,ASRDGTAGTDTQY
TRBV5-8,15,TRBJ1-5,ASSLAILGQGNQPQH
TRBV7-2,10,TRBJ2-3,AGDKGSDTQY
TRBV7-9,16,TRBJ1-4,SSSPPRDRGLRSEKLF
TRBV7-2,12,TRBJ2-1,ASSLAAPYNEQF
TRBV21-1,10,TRBJ2-1,ASSKTCGEQF
TRBV18,13,.,ASSPREQGPYEQY
TRBV9,13,TRBJ2-5,ASSPRQATQETQY
TRBV9,14,TRBJ1-5,ASSVVGQGSNQPQH
TRBV9,16,TRBJ1-2,ASSVAPAGLGWNYGYT
TRBV28,9,TRBJ1-2,ASSQGFGYT
TRBV5-5,14,TRBJ2-3,ASSPTSGDSTDTQY
TRBV27,12,TRBJ1-1,ASSYGTANTEAF
TRBV18,11,TRBJ2-7,ASSAGQGYEQY
TRBV5-4,13,TRBJ2-2,ASSPLVSGPGELF
TRBV4-2,14,TRBJ2-7,ASSQRDRDTSYEQY
TRBV4-1,15,TRBJ2-3,ASSQETGGPSTDTQY
TRBV9,11,TRBJ1-4,ASSVVAGEKLF
TRBV5-5,13,TRBJ1-5,ASSLARGVNQPQH
TRBV28,13,TRBJ2-1,ASTPWAGVINEQF
TRBV6-1,11,TRBJ2-7,ASSGQGSYEQY
TRBV5-1,13,TRBJ2-3,ASSLLAGVTDTQY
TRBV30,10,TRBJ2-4,AWTSGSRIQY
TRBV7-2,13,TRBJ1-6,ASSTRGQGASPLH
TRBV6-5,13,TRBJ2-7,ASSYSWTQGNEQY
TRBV7-2,15,TRBJ2-7,ASSLLGGQGASYEQY
TRBV5-6,13,TRBJ1-5,ASSADRGLTQPQH
TRBV30,10,TRBJ2-5,AWSLPAGTQY
TRBV5-1,12,TRBJ1-2,ATSSTGPNYGYT
TRBV19,12,TRBJ1-5,ASSIGRENQPQH
TRBV9,13,TRBJ1-2,ASSSRQGIRNGYT
TRBV5-1,15,TRBJ1-6,ASSSKDRSSYNSPLH